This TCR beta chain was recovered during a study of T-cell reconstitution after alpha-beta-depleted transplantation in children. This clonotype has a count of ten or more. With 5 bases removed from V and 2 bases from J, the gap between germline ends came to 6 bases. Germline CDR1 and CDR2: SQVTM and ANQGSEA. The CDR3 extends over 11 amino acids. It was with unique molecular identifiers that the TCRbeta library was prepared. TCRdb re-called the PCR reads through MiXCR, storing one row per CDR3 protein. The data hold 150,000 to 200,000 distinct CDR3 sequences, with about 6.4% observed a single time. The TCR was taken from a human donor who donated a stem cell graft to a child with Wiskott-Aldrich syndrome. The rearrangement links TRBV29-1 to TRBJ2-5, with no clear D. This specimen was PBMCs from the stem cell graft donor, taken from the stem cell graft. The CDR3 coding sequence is TGCAGCGTTCGGAGTCAAGAGACCCAGTACTTC. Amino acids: CSVRSQETQYF.